This is a list of T cell receptor beta chains from one sample in a study of shared clonotypes between healthy human individuals. Here immunoSEQ multiplex PCR was the method, and the copy in TCRdb shows in-frame clones only, minus some. The sample carries 2 million to 2.5 million clones, under 95% recorded once. The sample consisted of naive CD4+ T cells from PBMCs. These receptor sequences come from a man aged 18 to 29 in good health. Some clones in this sample may be carry-over from other donors' samples. Each CDR3 is given with its conserved first and last residue. A D gene is named only where the DNA matches it firmly.

D	J	V	CDR3
NA	TRBJ1-4	TRBV6-1	CASSFGGGYEKLFF
NA	TRBJ1-2	TRBV6-6	CASSRAYGYTF
TRBD2	TRBJ2-7	TRBV5-6	CASSSPGLFYEQYF
NA	TRBJ2-7	TRBV5-1	CASSLSPGNYEQYF
NA	TRBJ2-7	TRBV5-4	CASSSPGAQPYEQYF
NA	TRBJ1-1	TRBV19	CASSMSTGGNTEAFF
NA	TRBJ1-2	TRBV28	CASSFLPEGYRNYGYTF
NA	TRBJ1-2	TRBV30	CAWGGTAYGYTF
NA	TRBJ1-1	TRBV5-1	CASSTEGQLNTEAFF
TRBD2	TRBJ2-1	TRBV6-5	CASSYGTSGTHEQFF
NA	TRBJ1-3	TRBV5-1	CASSLETEGNTIYF
NA	TRBJ2-7	TRBV7-2	CASSRGRPYEQYF
TRBD1	TRBJ1-4	TRBV7-9	CASSWWTGHNEKLFF
NA	TRBJ2-2	TRBV5-6	CASSLGRMNTGELFF
NA	TRBJ1-3	TRBV30	CAWSAGTPRGTIYF
NA	TRBJ1-5	TRBV6-1	CASTVWGQPQHF
NA	TRBJ2-7	TRBV9	CASSVSQGSYEQYF
TRBD1	TRBJ2-7	TRBV9	CASSPQGASYEQYF
TRBD2	TRBJ2-3	TRBV7-3	CASSTFGQITSGSPDTQYF
NA	TRBJ2-1	TRBV5-3	CARSLRDRYNEQFF
NA	TRBJ1-1	TRBV28	CASSAPGRGAEAFF
NA	TRBJ2-3	TRBV11-3	CASRLAGSDTQYF
TRBD1	TRBJ2-7	TRBV7-9	CASSSAFTGQATYEQYF
NA	TRBJ1-1	TRBV18	CASSQEETGAGTEAFF
NA	TRBJ1-4	TRBV6-6	CASSSRGGLFF
TRBD2	TRBJ2-5	TRBV18	CASSRELAGGETQYF
NA	TRBJ2-1	TRBV30	CAWQGTPGNNEQFF
NA	TRBJ1-2	TRBV5-5	CASSLREGGSGKGGYTF
NA	TRBJ2-1	TRBV28	CASSLLGVQEQFF
TRBD1	TRBJ2-7	TRBV6-5	CASIPDRDKVYEQYF